The 27 T cell receptor beta chains listed next were all sequenced from one sample in a study of OX40 agonist ivuxolimab in advanced cancers. TCRdb's copy holds only in-frame clones and misses some; the assay was immunoSEQ multiplex PCR. The data show tens of thousands of clones, 91% seen once. The sequences come from CD4+ or CD8+ T cells sorted from blood, collected in a trial of the OX40 agonist ivuxolimab. The receptors stem from an adult with an advanced solid tumor such as melanoma, head and neck, liver or kidney cancer.

The rearrangement uses TRBV20-1 and TRBJ2-5, with no clear D. The length of the CDR3 is 11 residues. V was cut by 2 bases and J by 5 bases, with 6 bases left in between. Germline loops: CDR1 DFQATT, CDR2 SNEGSKA (reference sequence). The CDR3 bases are TGCAGTGCTAGACAGAGGGAGACCCAGTACTTC. Translated, it gives CSARQRETQYF.

The count of this clone is one. J is TRBJ2-7 and V is TRBV11-1; D may match TRBD1 or TRBD2 (5 bases each). This CDR3 is built from 14 residues. Trimming shortened V by 3 bases and J by 4 bases, and 13 bases separated the two germline ends. Germline V gives CDR1 SGHAT, CDR2 FQDESV (reference sequence). The CDR3 region has the DNA TGTGCCAGCAGCTTTGAGAGGGGCCGGTACGAGCAGTACTTC. Protein product: CASSFERGRYEQYF.

The chain couples TRBV7-9 to TRBJ1-1, with D unresolved. The CDR3 extends over 14 amino acids. The germline gives CDR1 SEHNR, CDR2 FQNEAQ (reference sequence). The V and J ends lost 5 bases and 0 bases respectively, with 10 bases between them. CDR3 nucleotide sequence: TGTGCCAGCAGCCTCCGGCGTTTGAACACTGAAGCTTTCTTT. Residues: CASSLRRLNTEAFF. Filled out from reference TRBV7-9 and TRBJ1-1, the complete variable domain reads DTGVSQNPRHKITKRGQNVTFRCDPISEHNRLYWYRQTLGQGPEFLTYFQNEAQLEKSRLLSDRFSAERPKGSFSTLEIQRTEQGDSAMYLCASSLRRLNTEAFFGQGTRLTVV.

V gene TRBV7-9 combines with J gene TRBJ2-1; TRBD2 matches 8 bases. Germline-derived CDR1 and CDR2 are SEHNR and FQNEAQ (reference sequence). The CDR3 has 17 residues. The trim removed 1 base at V and 4 bases at J, leaving 9 bases unmatched. The CDR3 coding sequence is TGTGCCAGCAGCTTAGTTCGAGCGGGAGTGGGTTACAATGAGCAGTTCTTC. It encodes CASSLVRAGVGYNEQFF.

The V call is TRBV29-1, the J call TRBJ2-7, with 9 bases aligning to TRBD1. Germline CDR1 reads SQVTM; CDR2 reads ANQGSEA. V lost 6 bases and J lost 6; bases outside the gene matches: 3. CDR3 length equals 11 residues. This CDR3 reads CSVGTGSEQYF. CDR3 nucleotides: TGCAGCGTCGGGACAGGGAGCGAGCAGTACTTC.

The chain links TRBV14 to TRBJ2-7; 10 nucleotides match TRBD2. Losses at the gene ends were 2 bases for V and 4 bases for J; bases not matched to a gene: 11. The CDR3 is made up of 17 amino acids. CDR1 is SGHDN and CDR2 is FVKESK in the germline V gene. CDR3: CASSQKPLSGRGYEQYF. CDR3 nucleotides: TGTGCCAGCAGCCAAAAGCCGTTGAGCGGGAGGGGGTACGAGCAGTACTTC.

The chain has TRBV19 and TRBJ2-3; possible D gene TRBD2, 5 bases. The V gene lost 2 bases and the J gene lost 0 bases, with 9 bases spanning the gap. The CDR3 runs to 15 residues. Germline CDR1 is LNHDA and CDR2 is SQIVND (reference sequence). The DNA of the CDR3 is TGTGCCAGTAGTATAATCGGCGGGAGCACAGATACGCAGTATTTT. Amino acids: CASSIIGGSTDTQYF.

The chain uses TRBV7-9 and TRBJ1-1; possibly TRBD1 for D (5 bases). CDR3 length equals 13 residues. V lost 5 bases to trimming and J lost 1 base, with 8 bases between them. Germline V gene lookup returns CDR1 SEHNR and CDR2 FQNEAQ (reference sequence). CDR3 coding DNA: TGTGCCAGCAGCCAGACAGCGAACACTGAAGCTTTCTTT. Translated: CASSQTANTEAFF.

In this sample, this clone turned up once. The V gene is TRBV6-1, the J gene TRBJ2-2; D possibly corresponds to TRBD1 (6 bases). The CDR3 covers 14 residues. Trimming removed 10 bases from V and 0 bases from J, with 12 bases in between. Germline CDR1 is MNHNS and CDR2 is SASEGT. The CDR3 coding sequence is TGTGCCAATAAGCCAGGGGCGAACACCGGGGAGCTGTTTTTT. This encodes CANKPGANTGELFF.

The chain has TRBV19 and TRBJ1-2; D remains ambiguous. From germline, CDR1 is LNHDA and CDR2 SQIVND (reference sequence). This CDR3 is built from 15 residues. V was shortened by 3 bases and J by 4 bases, with 15 bases between the two germline ends. The chain's CDR3 is CASSIGLTYFYGYTF. The CDR3 bases are TGTGCCAGTAGTATCGGCCTCACCTATTTCTATGGCTACACCTTC.

The V and J genes are TRBV28 and TRBJ2-5; D is ambiguous. The V gene's germline CDR1 is MDHEN and CDR2 SYDVKM. V gave up 5 bases and J gave up 3 bases, with 13 bases separating them. The CDR3 spans 14 residues. CDR3 nucleotides: TGTGCCAGCAGTCCGAACGGAAAAGAAGAGACCCAGTACTTC. Encoded protein: CASSPNGKEETQYF.

V usage is TRBV1 and J usage is TRBJ2-3; TRBD1 is the table's D call, not checked against the DNA. TRBV1 is a pseudogene segment. This CDR3 is built from 17 residues. For the CDR3, the DNA is TGCACCAGCAGCCAAGATACTTGGGGGCGACGCACAGATATGCAGTATTTT. It codes for CTSSQDTWGRRTDMQYF.

The V call is TRBV6-1, the J call TRBJ1-5, with D perhaps TRBD1 (5 bases). This CDR3 has 17 residues. Trimming pared 1 base from V and 5 bases from J, leaving 18 bases between. Germline-derived CDR1 and CDR2 are MNHNS and SASEGT. The DNA of the CDR3 is TGTGCCAGCAGTGAAGGAAGGGGATGGGGGAATGATCAGCCCCAGCATTTT. This encodes CASSEGRGWGNDQPQHF.

V usage is TRBV10-1 and J usage is TRBJ2-1, with D maybe TRBD1 (6 bases). This CDR3 comprises 13 residues. Germline V CDR1 and CDR2: WNHNN, SYGVQD (reference sequence). V lost 6 bases, J lost 3 bases, and 9 bases lay in between. CDR3 in DNA: TGCGCCAGCAGGGACAGTATCTACAATGAGCAGTTCTTC. This translates into CASRDSIYNEQFF.

This chain joins TRBV9 and TRBJ2-5; no clear D. Germline-derived CDR1 and CDR2 are SGDLS and YYNGEE. This CDR3 is built from 14 residues. V lost 1 base and J 4 bases, leaving 11 bases between the germline ends. In DNA form, the CDR3 reads TGTGCCAGCAGCGTATCCCCAGTCCCAGAGACCCAGTACTTC. Translated: CASSVSPVPETQYF.

DNA for the CDR3: TGCGCCAGCAGCGGAACTGTCGGCTTAGAGACCCAGTACTTC. It codes for CASSGTVGLETQYF. The chain uses TRBV5-1 and TRBJ2-5; D is ambiguous. V gave up 4 bases and J gave up 4 bases, with 14 bases separating them. There are 14 residues in the CDR3. CDR1 and CDR2 (germline): SGHRS, YFSETQ.

The genes are TRBV2 and TRBJ2-7; 11 positions agree with TRBD2. V dropped 8 bases and J dropped 2; count of bases not matched to a gene: 2. This CDR3 is built from 13 residues. Germline-derived CDR1 and CDR2 are SNHLY and FYNNEI. CDR3 loop: CASVSGRAYEQYF. The CDR3 coding sequence is TGTGCCAGCGTTAGCGGGAGGGCCTACGAGCAGTACTTC.

CDR3: CASSPTQGSPLPHEQYF. In DNA, the CDR3 is TGTGCCAGCTCACCAACACAGGGTTCCCCCTTACCGCACGAGCAGTACTTC. The chain couples TRBV18 to TRBJ2-5, with D possibly matching TRBD1 (6 bases). The J call is in doubt because the DNA end fits TRBJ2-7 better. The CDR3 has 17 amino acids. The germline V gene has CDR1 KGHSH and CDR2 LQKENI.

The V call is TRBV28, the J call TRBJ1-5, with TRBD1 identical over 9 bases. The CDR3 loop spans 16 amino acids. The trim removed 5 bases at V and 3 bases at J, leaving 8 bases unmatched. Germline CDR1 reads MDHEN; CDR2 reads SYDVKM. The CDR3 loop reads CASSTPGQGPNQPQHF. In DNA form, the CDR3 reads TGTGCCAGCAGTACTCCGGGACAGGGTCCCAATCAGCCCCAGCATTTT. Drawing the rest from reference TRBV28 and TRBJ1-5, the complete variable domain is DVKVTQSSRYLVKRTGEKVFLECVQDMDHENMFWYRQDPGLGLRLIYFSYDVKMKEKGDIPEGYSVSREKKERFSLILESASTNQTSMYLCASSTPGQGPNQPQHFGDGTRLSIL.

J is TRBJ2-1 and V is TRBV13; 7 bases map to TRBD1. The length of the CDR3 is 13 residues. After removal of 5 bases from V and 8 bases from J, the junction contained 6 bases not matched to a gene. Per germline, CDR1 PRHDT and CDR2 FYEKMQ (reference sequence). The CDR3 sequence is CASSHRQGYEQFF. Written as DNA, the CDR3 is TGTGCCAGCAGCCACCGACAGGGCTATGAGCAGTTCTTC.

This chain joins TRBV9 and TRBJ2-6, with TRBD1 identical over 9 bases. The V segment lost 1 base and the J segment 0 bases; nucleotides outside the gene matches: 5. CDR1 and CDR2 (germline): SGDLS, YYNGEE. The CDR3 contains 18 residues. The DNA of the CDR3 is TGTGCCAGCAGCGTAACCGGGACAGGGTACTCTGGGGCCAACGTCCTGACTTTC. Translated: CASSVTGTGYSGANVLTF.

This clone was counted once. The genes are TRBV19 and TRBJ2-7, with 9 bases lining up with TRBD1. V lost 4 bases to trimming and J lost 6 bases; unmatched junction nucleotides: 10. The CDR3 is 15 amino acids. Germline V CDR1 and CDR2: LNHDA, SQIVND (reference sequence). CDR3 DNA: TGTGCCAGTAGTACCGGCGGGACAGGGTTTTTCGAGCAGTACTTC. Translation gives CASSTGGTGFFEQYF.

The genes are TRBV6-6 and TRBJ1-1; D not certain. Trimming left V 2 bases short and J 0 bases short, with 4 bases between. CDR3 length: 13 amino acids. Germline values: CDR1 MNHNY, CDR2 SVGAGI (reference sequence). The chain's CDR3 is CASSYEVNTEAFF. Written as DNA, the CDR3 is TGTGCCAGCAGTTACGAAGTGAACACTGAAGCTTTCTTT.

The chain recombines TRBV4-1 with TRBJ2-7; tentatively, D is TRBD1 or TRBD2 (5 bases each). The CDR3 is 13 residues long. Trimming left V 4 bases short and J 4 bases short, with 11 bases between. Germline values: CDR1 MGHRA, CDR2 YSYEKL. The CDR3 DNA sequence: TGCGCCAGCAGCCGGGGTGAGGGGTACGAGCAGTACTTC. Translation: CASSRGEGYEQYF.

V gene TRBV28 combines with J gene TRBJ2-7, with 9 bases aligning to TRBD1. Germline V CDR1 and CDR2: MDHEN, SYDVKM. CDR3 size: 16 residues. J was trimmed by 0 bases and V by 4 bases; bases with no gene match: 7. CDR3 in amino acids: CASSSNGQGSSYEQYF. Here the CDR3 DNA reads TGTGCCAGCAGTTCCAACGGACAGGGGAGCTCCTACGAGCAGTACTTC.

The rearrangement links TRBV2 to TRBJ2-2, with TRBD2 matching 10 bases. V trimming: 7 bases; J trimming: 4 bases; junction bases outside the gene matches: 3. The CDR3 length is 14 residues. Germline CDR1 is SNHLY and CDR2 is FYNNEI. The CDR3 loop reads CASTWTSGTGELFF. Written as DNA, the CDR3 is TGTGCCAGCACCTGGACTAGCGGCACCGGGGAGCTGTTTTTT.

The J gene is TRBJ2-5, the V gene TRBV11-3; 8 positions agree with TRBD2. In germline, CDR1 is SGHNT, CDR2 YENEEA. The CDR3 is 15 residues long. The V and J ends lost 1 base and 5 bases, in that order; junction bases with no gene match: 6. CDR3 protein: CASSLAGGPLETQYF. The DNA of the CDR3 is TGTGCCAGCAGCTTAGCGGGAGGGCCCTTGGAGACCCAGTACTTC.